These 21 T cell receptor beta chains were all obtained from the same sample, sequenced in a study of response to subunit inactivated influenza vaccine. TCRdb used MiXCR to reprocess the RT-PCR reads, holding one entry per CDR3 protein. Of approximately 530,000 distinct CDR3 sequences listed, over 10% were seen once; the top ten hold about an eighth. The sample in question was PBMCs from blood, obtained roughly 6 weeks after vaccination. The receptors shown here come from a man aged 50 to 59 who received an inactivated influenza vaccine.

The chain employs TRBV20-1 and TRBJ2-5; 10 nucleotides agree with TRBD1. J gave up 5 bases and V 2 bases, and 8 bases lay outside the gene matches. CDR3 length equals 15 residues. Looked up from germline, CDR1 is DFQATT and CDR2 is SNEGSKA (reference sequence). CDR3 residues: CSARIRDRGMETQYF. Here the CDR3 DNA reads TGCAGTGCTAGAATCCGGGACAGGGGAATGGAGACCCAGTACTTC.

This clonotype was observed many times. The DNA for the CDR3 is TGTGCCAGCAGCCAAGGAGGGGGCGGCTACGAGCAGTACTTC. It is translated as CASSQGGGGYEQYF. The chain couples TRBV3-1 to TRBJ2-7; the match to TRBD1 covers 7 bases. The CDR3 has 14 residues. CDR1 is LGHDT, CDR2 YNNKEL, per germline (reference sequence). Germline trimming cut 1 base from V and 3 bases from J; bases unmatched to any gene: 3.

This clonotype was observed a few times. This chain connects TRBV10-2 to TRBJ2-7; no clear D. Deletions cut 1 base from V and 0 bases from J, with 10 bases between. Per germline, CDR1 WSHSY and CDR2 SAAADI. This CDR3 is built from 15 residues. This chain's CDR3 is CASSEFAYSSYEQYF. DNA for the CDR3: TGCGCCAGCAGTGAGTTTGCGTATAGCTCCTACGAGCAGTACTTC.

This clonotype came up a few times. This chain connects TRBV6-5 to TRBJ1-2, with 7 positions matching TRBD1. V was pared by 4 bases and J by 3 bases, with 5 bases of the junction left unmatched. The V gene's germline CDR1 is MNHEY and CDR2 SVGAGI. The CDR3 runs 14 residues. The CDR3, as DNA: TGTGCCAGCAGTTCCGGGACAGAGTACTATGGCTACACCTTC. Translated: CASSSGTEYYGYTF.

Only a few counts were recorded for this clonotype. J is TRBJ1-1 and V is TRBV16; D ambiguous. The CDR3 loop spans 12 amino acids. Per the germline V gene, CDR1 is KGHSY and CDR2 is FQNENV. V lost 0 bases, J lost 4 bases, and 3 bases lay in between. CDR3 region: CASSQSGTEAFF. Here the CDR3 DNA reads TGTGCCAGCAGCCAATCTGGCACTGAAGCTTTCTTT.

This clonotype was counted ten times or more. The rearrangement links TRBV2 to TRBJ2-1, with D possibly matching TRBD1 (5 bases). Trimming left V 1 base short and J 3 bases short, with 10 bases between. The CDR3 is 15 residues long. Germline CDR1 is SNHLY and CDR2 is FYNNEI. The CDR3 coding sequence is TGTGCCAGCAGTGAAGAGGTACAGGTCTACAATGAGCAGTTCTTC. Translated: CASSEEVQVYNEQFF.

A few counts support this clonotype. The V and J genes are TRBV20-1 and TRBJ2-3; D unresolved. The CDR3 has 13 amino acids. Germline CDR1 reads DFQATT; CDR2 reads SNEGSKA (reference sequence). V lost 6 bases and J 6 bases, leaving 16 bases between the germline ends. As DNA, the CDR3 is TGCAGTGCATCCTTGCGGCCACTGGATACGCAGTATTTT. This codes for CSASLRPLDTQYF.

A few counts support this clonotype. CDR3 nucleotide sequence: TGTGCCAGCAGCTCCCCAGGGTGGGGTTACGAGCAGTACTTC. Amino acids: CASSSPGWGYEQYF. The rearrangement uses TRBV7-2 and TRBJ2-7; a weak D match, TRBD1 (5 bases). The CDR3 length is 14 residues. Germline V gene data show CDR1 as SGHTA and CDR2 as FQGNSA. The V gene lost 4 bases and the J gene lost 4 bases, with 14 bases spanning the gap.

The chain links TRBV5-1 to TRBJ2-5; TRBD1 might be the D (5 bases). The V and J ends lost 0 bases and 3 bases respectively, with 12 bases between them. This CDR3 has 15 amino acids. Per germline, CDR1 SGHRS and CDR2 YFSETQ. DNA for the CDR3: TGCGCCAGCAGCTTGGGCGACAGCTCCAAAGAGACCCAGTACTTC. Amino acids: CASSLGDSSKETQYF. Full variable domain (outside the CDR3, taken from reference TRBV5-1 and TRBJ2-5): KAGVTQTPRYLIKTRGQQVTLSCSPISGHRSVSWYQQTPGQGLQFLFEYFSETQRNKGNFPGRFSGRQFSNSRSEMNVSTLELGDSALYLCASSLGDSSKETQYFGPGTRLLVL.

The genes are TRBV13 and TRBJ2-7; a possible D gene is TRBD1 (7 bases). V lost 4 bases and J 3 bases, leaving 16 bases between the germline ends. Germline V CDR1 and CDR2: PRHDT, FYEKMQ (reference sequence). The CDR3 spans 15 residues. CDR3 region: CASSSTRQGGYEQYF. The CDR3 nucleotides read TGTGCCAGCAGCTCAACAAGACAGGGAGGCTACGAGCAGTACTTC.

The chain carries TRBV4-3 and TRBJ2-3; D uncertain. The CDR3 loop spans 15 amino acids. Trimming removed 2 bases at V and 4 bases at J, with 13 bases between. The germline V gene encodes CDR1 LGHNA and CDR2 YSLEER. CDR3 sequence reads: CASSQFFSVADTQYF. The CDR3 nucleotides read TGCGCCAGCAGCCAATTTTTCAGCGTCGCAGATACGCAGTATTTT.

This clonotype was seen a handful of times. The V and J genes are TRBV20-1 and TRBJ1-5; 7 positions agree with TRBD1. V was pared by 5 bases and J by 3 bases, with 4 bases of the junction left unmatched. There are 13 residues in the CDR3. CDR1 is DFQATT, CDR2 SNEGSKA, per germline (reference sequence). As DNA, the CDR3 is TGCAGTGCTCGGACAGGACCCAATCAGCCCCAGCATTTT. Encoded protein: CSARTGPNQPQHF.

This chain uses TRBV9 with TRBJ2-1; D unclear. Germline V gene lookup returns CDR1 SGDLS and CDR2 YYNGEE. The CDR3 sequence is 12 residues long. The V end lost 0 bases, the J end lost 9 bases, and 7 bases lay between the germline ends. Here the CDR3 reads CASSVGIGEQFF. The CDR3 DNA is TGTGCCAGCAGCGTAGGAATTGGTGAGCAGTTCTTC. Supplemented by reference TRBV9 and TRBJ2-1, the full variable domain reads DSGVTQTPKHLITATGQRVTLRCSPRSGDLSVYWYQQSLDQGLQFLIQYYNGEERAKGNILERFSAQQFPDLHSELNLSSLELGDSALYFCASSVGIGEQFFGPGTRLTVL.

This clonotype was observed at least ten times. The rearrangement joins TRBV6-6 to TRBJ2-2, with unresolved D. The CDR3 has 12 amino acids. V gave up 5 bases and J gave up 3 bases, with 4 bases separating them. Germline-derived CDR1 and CDR2 are MNHNY and SVGAGI (reference sequence). This CDR3 is CASSTYTGELFF. CDR3 coding DNA: TGTGCCAGCAGTACCTACACCGGGGAGCTGTTTTTT.

V gene TRBV6-2 or TRBV6-3 combines with J gene TRBJ2-1; TRBD1 agrees at 8 bases. CDR3 length equals 16 residues. Germline lookup yields CDR1 MNHEY and CDR2 SVGEGT. V lost 7 bases, J lost 5 bases, and 13 bases stayed unmatched. The CDR3 sequence: CASINPPGQAHNEQFF. The CDR3 DNA is TGTGCCAGCATCAACCCGCCGGGACAGGCCCACAATGAGCAGTTCTTC.

This clonotype was recorded a few times. The J gene is TRBJ1-5, the V gene TRBV20-1; D gene unclear. The CDR3 runs 11 residues. V gave up 7 bases and J gave up 11 bases, with 15 bases separating them. The germline V gene has CDR1 DFQATT and CDR2 SNEGSKA (reference sequence). CDR3 loop: CSVPFPRAQHF. The CDR3, as DNA: TGCAGTGTACCGTTCCCCAGAGCCCAGCATTTT.

This chain joins TRBV20-1 and TRBJ1-3; D not certain. Trimming took 0 bases from V and 4 from J, leaving 10 bases between them. Germline V gives CDR1 DFQATT, CDR2 SNEGSKA (reference sequence). This CDR3 is built from 14 residues. The CDR3: CSARDPATGNTIYF. CDR3 coding DNA: TGCAGTGCTAGAGATCCGGCGACAGGAAACACCATATATTTT.

This clonotype is a singleton in its sample. The chain combines TRBV3-1 with TRBJ2-7, with D tentatively TRBD2 (5 bases). The CDR3 is 16 amino acids. The V gene lost 4 bases and the J gene lost 0 bases, with 16 bases spanning the gap. The V gene's germline CDR1 is LGHDT and CDR2 YNNKEL (reference sequence). CDR3 in amino acids: CASSPYPSGSSYEQYF. The CDR3 DNA reads as TGTGCCAGCAGCCCCTACCCCAGCGGAAGCTCCTACGAGCAGTACTTC.

The chain carries TRBV27 and TRBJ2-3, with D perhaps TRBD1 (6 bases). V shed 5 bases and J shed 3 bases, with 24 bases lying between them. The CDR3 extends over 18 amino acids. The germline V gene encodes CDR1 MNHEY and CDR2 SMNVEV (reference sequence). The CDR3 here is CASSGTPPGHQGTDTQYF. As DNA, the CDR3 is TGTGCCAGCAGTGGAACCCCTCCGGGACACCAGGGAACAGATACGCAGTATTTT.

This clonotype came up a few times. This chain links TRBV10-3 with TRBJ1-2; maybe TRBD1 (5 bases). V lost 3 bases to trimming and J lost 7 bases, with 12 bases between them. The germline CDR1 and CDR2 sequences are ENHRY and SYGVKD. The CDR3 has 13 amino acids. CDR3 DNA: TGTGCCATCAGTGAAACGGAAAGGGGTGGCTACACCTTC. Encoded protein: CAISETERGGYTF.

The gene calls are TRBV20-1 and TRBJ2-1, with 9 bases aligning to TRBD1. Germline CDR1 is DFQATT and CDR2 is SNEGSKA (reference sequence). The CDR3 totals 14 residues. V shed 6 bases and J 8 bases; nucleotides not matched to a gene: 11. CDR3 sequence reads: CSARDRDPFHEQFF. As DNA, the CDR3 is TGCAGTGCGCGGGACAGGGACCCTTTTCATGAGCAGTTCTTC.